The 4 T cell receptor beta chains listed next were all sequenced from one sample in a study of blood T cell repertoires in COVID-19. Assay: immunoSEQ multiplex PCR; the TCRdb copy retains only in-frame clones and omits some. Altogether over 250,000 clones are present, 80% to 90% being singletons, with the ten largest covering 11%. The source material was peripheral blood. These receptors all come from a woman in her seventies with acute or convalescent COVID-19.

To note about this clone: A much larger clone is a single base away; this may be a read error. V usage is TRBV14 and J usage is TRBJ2-2; 7 nucleotides line up with TRBD1. V lost 8 bases, J lost 1 base, and 1 base stayed unmatched. CDR1 is SGHDN, CDR2 FVKESK, per germline. The CDR3 is made up of 13 amino acids. The CDR3, as DNA: TGTGCCAGCCGACAGGGGAACACCGGGGAGCTGTTTTTT. Translation gives CASRQGNTGELFF.

The J gene is TRBJ1-2, the V gene TRBV12-3 or TRBV12-4, with D uncertain. The CDR3 sequence is 13 residues long. Deletions cut 4 bases from V and 8 bases from J, with 14 bases between. The CDR3 coding sequence is TGTGCCAGCAGTTCGCGCTGGCGGGGAGGCTACACCTTC. Protein sequence: CASSSRWRGGYTF.

The J gene is TRBJ1-6, the V gene TRBV3-1 (or the pseudogene TRBV3-2); D possibly corresponds to TRBD1 (6 bases). The CDR3 has 14 residues. CDR1 LGHDT and CDR2 YNNKEL come from the germline V gene (reference sequence). Trimming stripped 5 bases from V and 4 bases from J, with 9 bases between. The CDR3 is CASSSDRYNSPLHF. CDR3 bases: TGTGCCAGCAGCTCCGACAGGTATAATTCACCCCTCCACTTT.

The V call is TRBV5-7, the J call TRBJ2-7; 10 bases are shared with TRBD1. TRBV5-7 falls under the ORF class, with uncertain function. J lost 6 bases, V lost 0 bases, and 3 bases had no gene match. CDR3 length: 14 amino acids. CDR3 amino acids: CASSLAGQGCEQYF. The CDR3 nucleotides are TGTGCCAGCAGCTTGGCGGGACAGGGGTGCGAGCAGTACTTC.